Below are 15 T cell receptor beta chains sequenced from a single sample in a study of esophageal squamous cell carcinoma under preoperative chemotherapy. Time point: before preoperative PTX-NDP chemotherapy. A single record per CDR3 protein comes from TCRdb applying MiXCR to the PCR reads. The sample includes roughly 12,000 distinct CDR3 sequences, approximately 50% of them seen just once. The sample was gathered from a patient given preoperative chemotherapy. The source of these receptors is a human donor with esophageal squamous cell carcinoma. The donor label of this sample is uncertain.

By its share, this clonotype is medium-sized. The chain combines TRBV6-1 with TRBJ1-4; TRBD1 is a possible D gene (5 bases). V shed 6 bases and J shed 1 base, with 9 bases lying between them. CDR1 is MNHNS and CDR2 is SASEGT in the germline V gene. The CDR3 has 14 amino acids. CDR3: CASSPTETNEKLFF. In DNA, the CDR3 is TGTGCCAGCAGCCCGACAGAAACTAATGAAAAACTGTTTTTT.

This chain connects TRBV6-1 to TRBJ1-2; tentatively, D is TRBD1 (5 bases). Germline values: CDR1 MNHNS, CDR2 SASEGT. This CDR3 is built from 12 residues. With 7 bases removed from V and 8 bases from J, the gap between germline ends came to 14 bases. CDR3: CASTNGGLGYTF. The CDR3 DNA reads as TGTGCCAGCACCAACGGGGGACTCGGCTACACCTTC.

This clonotype occurred a few times. The rearrangement links TRBV10-2 to TRBJ2-3, with a tentative D call TRBD1 (5 bases). In germline, CDR1 is WSHSY, CDR2 SAAADI. The CDR3 spans 14 residues. CDR3 sequence reads: CAGSGAEEPETQYF. CDR3 DNA sequence: TGCGCGGGCAGTGGGGCTGAAGAGCCGGAGACGCAGTATTTT.

The CDR3 reads CASSPRGGTEIWETQYF. The CDR3, as DNA: TGTGCCAGCAGCCCTCGGGGGGGGACGGAAATTTGGGAGACCCAGTACTTC. This chain connects TRBV6-1 to TRBJ2-1; TRBD2 aligns across 8 bases. Near its end, the DNA agrees better with TRBJ2-5, so the J call may be wrong. This CDR3 spans 17 amino acids. In germline, CDR1 is MNHNS, CDR2 SASEGT.

This clonotype was recorded many times. The chain couples TRBV6-6 to TRBJ2-1; possible D gene TRBD1, 5 bases. Germline CDR1 is MNHNY and CDR2 is SVGAGI (reference sequence). Trimming pared 4 bases from V and 10 bases from J, leaving 14 bases between. This CDR3 comprises 13 residues. The CDR3: CASSFGQSYEQFF. For the CDR3, the DNA is TGTGCCAGCAGTTTTGGACAATCCTACGAGCAGTTCTTC.

Only a few counts were recorded for this clonotype. The V and J genes are TRBV7-2 and TRBJ2-7; 9 positions agree with TRBD2. V dropped 4 bases and J dropped 13; count of bases not matched to a gene: 8. CDR3 length equals 12 residues. Germline V gene data show CDR1 as SGHTA and CDR2 as FQGNSA. The CDR3 reads CASSSPSGNLYF. The CDR3 DNA reads TGTGCCAGCAGCTCTCCTAGCGGGAACCTCTACTTC.

The V gene is TRBV6-1, the J gene TRBJ1-2, with TRBD1 matching 8 bases. The CDR3 is 14 residues long. Looked up from germline, CDR1 is MNHNS and CDR2 is SASEGT. V shed 4 bases, J shed 5 bases, and the junction held 6 bases outside the gene matches. The CDR3 nucleotides read TGTGCCAGCAGTGTTGGGACAGGACCTTATGGCTACACCTTC. It yields the protein CASSVGTGPYGYTF.

The chain joins TRBV7-2 to TRBJ2-1; 16 positions agree with TRBD2. Germline-derived CDR1 and CDR2 are SGHTA and FQGNSA. J lost 12 bases, V lost 5 bases, and 7 bases had no gene match. CDR3 length equals 15 residues. This CDR3 is CASSPPGLAGGGQFF. DNA for the CDR3: TGTGCCAGCAGCCCACCGGGACTAGCGGGAGGGGGGCAGTTCTTC.

This clonotype was detected only a few times. One end of the junction is discordant with germline, which a read error may explain. The CDR3 sequence is CARGPGGGGPETQYF. For the CDR3, the DNA is TGTGCCAGGGGTCCCGGGGGAGGGGGCCCAGAGACGCAGTATTTT. This chain links TRBV6-1 with TRBJ2-3; D may correspond to TRBD1 or TRBD2 (7 bases each). Looked up from germline, CDR1 is MNHNS and CDR2 is SASEGT. The CDR3 runs 15 residues.

Notes on this clonotype: The junction shows a germline mismatch at one end, possibly a read error. The chain has TRBV6-1 and TRBJ2-3; D possibly matches TRBD1 or TRBD2 (6 bases each). The CDR3 has 16 residues. Germline-derived CDR1 and CDR2 are MNHNS and SASEGT. CDR3 region: CSCGGLGGRDKETQYF. Written as DNA, the CDR3 is TGTTCTTGTGGGGGGCTCGGGGGCCGTGACAAAGAGACGCAGTATTTC.

This chain connects TRBV7-8 to TRBJ2-1; TRBD2 matches 8 bases. The DNA end favors TRBJ2-7, so the J call may be wrong. Germline V CDR1 and CDR2: SGHVS, FQNEAQ. The CDR3 spans 15 residues. In DNA, the CDR3 is TGTGCCAGCAGCTTAAGCCAGCGGGAGAACGCTGAGCAGTACTTC. Translation: CASSLSQRENAEQYF.

This clonotype is labeled medium-sized (0.01 to 0.1%). The chain employs TRBV6-1 and TRBJ2-3, with D tentatively TRBD1 (6 bases). The CDR3 extends over 15 amino acids. Between the trimmed V and J ends, which lost 9 bases and 1 base, there was a span of 17 bases. In germline, CDR1 is MNHNS, CDR2 SASEGT. CDR3 loop: CASLEQGMGTDTQYF. The CDR3 coding sequence is TGTGCCAGTCTCGAACAGGGTATGGGCACAGATACGCAGTATTTT.

The chain couples TRBV6-1 to TRBJ2-1; D possibly corresponds to TRBD1 (6 bases). The length of the CDR3 is 14 residues. Looked up from germline, CDR1 is MNHNS and CDR2 is SASEGT. Trimming removed 4 bases at V and 0 bases at J, with 7 bases between. CDR3 residues: CASSGDISYNEQFF. CDR3 nucleotides: TGTGCCAGCAGTGGGGACATCTCCTACAATGAGCAGTTCTTC.

This clonotype was detected ten times or more. The chain has TRBV6-1 and TRBJ2-6, with D unclear. V lost 2 bases and J lost 3, with 8 bases in between. Per the germline V gene, CDR1 is MNHNS and CDR2 is SASEGT. This CDR3 has 15 residues. The CDR3 here is CASSEYGSGANVLTF. The CDR3 nucleotides read TGTGCCAGCAGTGAATATGGTAGTGGGGCCAACGTCCTGACTTTC.

This clonotype is a singleton in its sample. The rearrangement links TRBV6-5 to TRBJ1-4; 7 bases line up with TRBD1. CDR1 MNHEY and CDR2 SVGAGI come from the germline V gene. The CDR3 length is 13 residues. J lost 7 bases, V lost 4 bases, and 3 bases had no gene match. DNA for the CDR3: TGTGCCAGCAGTTTAACAGGGGCTGAAAAACTGTTTTTT. This codes for CASSLTGAEKLFF.